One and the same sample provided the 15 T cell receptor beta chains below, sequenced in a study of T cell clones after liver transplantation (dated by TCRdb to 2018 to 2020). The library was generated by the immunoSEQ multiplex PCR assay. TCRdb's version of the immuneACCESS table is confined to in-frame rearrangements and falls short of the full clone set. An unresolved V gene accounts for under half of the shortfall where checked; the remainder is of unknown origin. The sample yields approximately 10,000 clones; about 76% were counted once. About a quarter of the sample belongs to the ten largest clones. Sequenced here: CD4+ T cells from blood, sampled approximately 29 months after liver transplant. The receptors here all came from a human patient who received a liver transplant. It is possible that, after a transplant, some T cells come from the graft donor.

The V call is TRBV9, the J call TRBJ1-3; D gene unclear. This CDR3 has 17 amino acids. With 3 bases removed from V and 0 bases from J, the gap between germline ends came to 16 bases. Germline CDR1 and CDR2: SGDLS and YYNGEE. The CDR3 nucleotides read TGTGCCAGCAGCGATCGGGCATCTTCCATCTCTGGAAACACCATATATTTT. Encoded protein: CASSDRASSISGNTIYF.

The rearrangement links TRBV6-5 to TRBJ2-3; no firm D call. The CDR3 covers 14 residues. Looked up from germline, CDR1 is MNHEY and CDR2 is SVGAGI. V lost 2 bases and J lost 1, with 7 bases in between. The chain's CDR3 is CASSYNAGTDTQYF. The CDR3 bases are TGTGCCAGCAGTTACAACGCTGGCACAGATACGCAGTATTTT.

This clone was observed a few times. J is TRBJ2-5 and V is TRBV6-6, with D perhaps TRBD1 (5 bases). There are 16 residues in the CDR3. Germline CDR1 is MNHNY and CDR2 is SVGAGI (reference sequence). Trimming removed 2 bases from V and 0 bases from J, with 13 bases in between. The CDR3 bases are TGTGCCAGCAGTTACCAGGGAAGGATGGACCAAGAGACCCAGTACTTC. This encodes CASSYQGRMDQETQYF.

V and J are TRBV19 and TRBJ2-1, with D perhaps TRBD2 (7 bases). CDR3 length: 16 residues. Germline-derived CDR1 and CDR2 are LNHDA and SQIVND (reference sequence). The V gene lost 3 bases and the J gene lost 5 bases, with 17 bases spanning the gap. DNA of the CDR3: TGTGCCAGTAGTATCCCGATTGGCGGGGGCAACAATGAGCAGTTCTTC. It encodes CASSIPIGGGNNEQFF.

CDR3 residues: CASSPQPDRLEETQYF. The CDR3 DNA is TGTGCCAGCAGCCCCCAACCGGACAGGTTGGAAGAGACCCAGTACTTC. The rearrangement uses TRBV9 and TRBJ2-5; 7 bases fit TRBD1. Germline-derived CDR1 and CDR2 are SGDLS and YYNGEE. CDR3 length: 16 residues. Losses at the gene ends were 4 bases for V and 3 bases for J; bases not matched to a gene: 12. Supplemented by reference TRBV9 and TRBJ2-5, the full variable domain reads DSGVTQTPKHLITATGQRVTLRCSPRSGDLSVYWYQQSLDQGLQFLIQYYNGEERAKGNILERFSAQQFPDLHSELNLSSLELGDSALYFCASSPQPDRLEETQYFGPGTRLLVL.

As DNA, the CDR3 is TGTGCCAGCAGCGGGACAGGGGATGGGAACACTGAAGCTTTCTTT. Translation: CASSGTGDGNTEAFF. The chain carries TRBV6-1 and TRBJ1-1, with 10 nucleotides matching TRBD1. Unmatched junction bases numbered 5, after V lost 6 bases and J lost 1 base. The CDR3 sequence is 15 residues long. The germline V gene has CDR1 MNHNS and CDR2 SASEGT.

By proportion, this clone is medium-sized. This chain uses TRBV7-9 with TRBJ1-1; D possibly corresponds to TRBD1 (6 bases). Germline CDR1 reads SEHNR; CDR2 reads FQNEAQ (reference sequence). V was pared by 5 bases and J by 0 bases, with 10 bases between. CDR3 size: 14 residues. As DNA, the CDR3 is TGTGCCAGCAGCCCCGACAGGATGAACACTGAAGCTTTCTTT. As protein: CASSPDRMNTEAFF.

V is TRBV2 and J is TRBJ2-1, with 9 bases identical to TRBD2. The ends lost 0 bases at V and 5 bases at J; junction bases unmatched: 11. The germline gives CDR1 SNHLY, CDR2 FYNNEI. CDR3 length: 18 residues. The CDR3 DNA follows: TGTGCCAGCAGTGAAGCTTCCTTAGCGGGGGCCGTGAACAATGAGCAGTTCTTC. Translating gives CASSEASLAGAVNNEQFF.

CDR3 amino acids: CASSPRGGEKLFF. Written as DNA, the CDR3 is TGTGCCAGCAGCCCACGTGGGGGTGAAAAACTGTTTTTT. This chain links TRBV7-9 with TRBJ1-4, with a weak D call TRBD1 (5 bases). The V and J ends lost 5 bases and 7 bases respectively, with 11 bases between them. There are 13 residues in the CDR3. Germline V gene sequence: CDR1 SEHNR, CDR2 FQNEAQ (reference sequence).

The DNA of the CDR3 is TGTGCCAGCTCACGGATGCAAGAGACCCAGTACTTC. Translating it yields CASSRMQETQYF. The V and J genes are TRBV28 and TRBJ2-5, with D uncertain. The CDR3 sequence is 12 residues long. The germline V and J ends were trimmed by 8 bases and 2 bases, with 9 bases remaining between them. Germline V gene lookup returns CDR1 MDHEN and CDR2 SYDVKM. Complete variable domain (other parts from reference TRBV28 and TRBJ2-5): DVKVTQSSRYLVKRTGEKVFLECVQDMDHENMFWYRQDPGLGLRLIYFSYDVKMKEKGDIPEGYSVSREKKERFSLILESASTNQTSMYLCASSRMQETQYFGPGTRLLVL.

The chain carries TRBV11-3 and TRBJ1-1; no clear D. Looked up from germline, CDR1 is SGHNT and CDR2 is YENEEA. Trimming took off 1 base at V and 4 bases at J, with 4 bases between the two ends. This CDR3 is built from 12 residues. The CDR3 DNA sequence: TGTGCCAGCAGCTTAGTGGGCACTGAAGCTTTCTTT. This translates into CASSLVGTEAFF.

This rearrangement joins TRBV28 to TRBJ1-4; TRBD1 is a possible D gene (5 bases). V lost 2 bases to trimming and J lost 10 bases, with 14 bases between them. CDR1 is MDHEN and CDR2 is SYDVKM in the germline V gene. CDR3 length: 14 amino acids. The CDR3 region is CASSLAARGGKLFF. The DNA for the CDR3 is TGTGCCAGCAGTTTAGCGGCGAGGGGCGGAAAACTGTTTTTT.

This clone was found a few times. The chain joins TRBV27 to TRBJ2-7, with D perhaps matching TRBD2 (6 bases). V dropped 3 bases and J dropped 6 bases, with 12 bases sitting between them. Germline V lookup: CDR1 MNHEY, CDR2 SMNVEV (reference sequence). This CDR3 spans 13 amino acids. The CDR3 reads CASSFSVGGEQYV. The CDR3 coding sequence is TGTGCCAGCAGTTTTAGCGTGGGGGGCGAGCAGTACGTC.

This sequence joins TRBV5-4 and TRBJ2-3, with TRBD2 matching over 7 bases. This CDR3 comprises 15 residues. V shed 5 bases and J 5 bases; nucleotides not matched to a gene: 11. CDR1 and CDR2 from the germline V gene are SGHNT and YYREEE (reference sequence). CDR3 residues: CASRAGVTAGDTQYF. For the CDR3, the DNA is TGTGCCAGCAGGGCGGGGGTAACGGCCGGAGATACGCAGTATTTT.

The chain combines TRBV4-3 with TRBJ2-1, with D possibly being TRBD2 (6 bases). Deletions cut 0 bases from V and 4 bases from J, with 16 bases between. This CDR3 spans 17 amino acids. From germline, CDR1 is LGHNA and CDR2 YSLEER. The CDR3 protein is CASSQDIGPSEYNEQFF. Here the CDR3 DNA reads TGCGCCAGCAGCCAAGATATTGGGCCTAGCGAGTACAATGAGCAGTTCTTC.